This TCR beta chain stems from a study of Ad26.COV2.S vaccination and SARS-CoV-2 variants. Study results and caveats: Recipients of vaccine and of placebo showed similar breadth of their non-spike TCR repertoires. Vaccinees showed greater spike-specific TCR breadth than placebo recipients.

Points on this clone: Its antigen remains unknown.

Measured with immunoSEQ multiplex PCR; TCRdb has only the in-frame clones, and not every one. Of about 320,000 clones in the sample, about 85% are singletons; the top ten hold 2% to 2.5%. Documented treatment: roughly 19 received Ad26.COV2.S at low or high dose, single or two shots; 5 received placebo; per-sample allocation not given. The samples date from day 63 after the first vaccine or placebo injection. This CDR3 has 16 amino acids. The germline V gene has CDR1 LGHNA and CDR2 YNFKEQ. With 0 bases clipped from V and 11 bases from J, the junction kept 8 bases outside the gene matches. The TCR originated in a person aged 18-60 years who received the Ad26.COV2.S COVID-19 vaccine or a placebo. The V and J genes are TRBV4-2 and TRBJ1-6; TRBD1 matches at 9 bases. The specimen was peripheral blood, collected in a trial of Ad26.COV2.S vaccine versus placebo. This chain's CDR3 is CASSQEGGQGATPLHF. The CDR3 DNA reads TGTGCCAGCAGCCAAGAGGGGGGACAGGGAGCGACACCCCTCCACTTT.